Listed below are T cell receptor beta chains from one sample, sequenced in a study of technical replicates of blood from a few donors. The repertoire was sequenced with immunoSEQ multiplex PCR; TCRdb's copy has only in-frame clones and lacks some. The sample lists fewer than 100,000 clones, over 80% occurring once. Sequencing was performed on T cells isolated from PBMCs. These receptors were collected from a human donor in good health. CDR3s include the opening cysteine and the closing phenylalanine or tryptophan. The D gene is left open where the match is weak. Clone size is given for some rows only: seen once, a few or many times, or a class if the clone is expanded.

d_call j_call clone_size v_call cdr3_nt cdr3_aa
. TRBJ1-2 . TRBV6-1 TGTGCCAGCAGCCTAAAGGAGGAATACTATGGCTACACCTTC CASSLKEEYYGYTF
TRBD1 TRBJ1-1 . TRBV10-3 TGTGCCATCGGAACCAGGGGGACTGAAGCTTTCTTT CAIGTRGTEAFF
. TRBJ2-2 . TRBV11-3 TGTGCCAGCAGCCGACTGACAGGGAACACCGGGGAGCTGTTTTTT CASSRLTGNTGELFF
. TRBJ1-1 few TRBV5-6 TGTGCCAGCAGCTTGGTTCGGGACAAGAGGATGAACACTGAAGCTTTCTTT CASSLVRDKRMNTEAFF
TRBD2 TRBJ2-1 . TRBV11-2 TGTGCCAGCAGTAGTCCGGGGGGGCCATACAATGAGCAGTTCTTC CASSSPGGPYNEQFF
TRBD1 TRBJ2-7 . TRBV19 TGTGCCAGTAGTGGGGCAGGGGGTGCCTACGAGCAGTACTTC CASSGAGGAYEQYF
. TRBJ1-1 . TRBV7-6 TGTGCCAGCAGCCCATTCGACATGAACACTGAAGCTTTCTTT CASSPFDMNTEAFF
. TRBJ2-7 . TRBV19 TGTGCCAGTAGTGTGGGGACTTCTCTCAACGAGCAGTACTTC CASSVGTSLNEQYF
. TRBJ1-5 . TRBV4-1 TGCGCCAGCAGCCCACTCCCCAGGCCCCGCGACCCCCAGCATTTT CASSPLPRPRDPQHF
TRBD1 TRBJ1-1 . TRBV28 TGTGCCAGCAGTCCCGCTTTGTTGGACAGGGCGAACACTGAAGCTTTCTTT CASSPALLDRANTEAFF
TRBD2 TRBJ2-1 . TRBV6-1 TGTGCCAGCAGTGGGAGGGTCGGACTAGCGGGAGACTACAATGAGCAGTTCTTC CASSGRVGLAGDYNEQFF
TRBD1 TRBJ1-3 . TRBV28 TGTGCCAGCAGTTTATGGGTTAACAGGGGGCGTCACACCATATATTTT CASSLWVNRGRHTIYF
. TRBJ1-1 . TRBV5-6 TGTGCCAGCAGCTGGGGGGACGCCGACTGGAACACTGAAGCTTTCTTT CASSWGDADWNTEAFF
TRBD1 TRBJ2-7 . TRBV23-1 TGCGCCCATGATGAGACAGGGGAACTACCTTACGAGCAGTACTTC CAHDETGELPYEQYF
TRBD2 TRBJ2-7 . TRBV5-1 TGCGCCAGCAGCGTCGGGACTAGCGGGAGGACCTCCTACGAGCAGTACTTC CASSVGTSGRTSYEQYF
. TRBJ1-1 . TRBV28 TGTGCCAGCACTCTACCGAGGGAAATGAACACTGAAGCTTTCTTT CASTLPREMNTEAFF
TRBD2 TRBJ2-5 . TRBV5-5 TGTGCCAGCAGCTTCGGGACTAGCGTAAGGGAGACCCAGTACTTC CASSFGTSVRETQYF
TRBD1 TRBJ2-7 once TRBV2 TGTGCCAGCAGGGGGGACAGGGGCGCCCACTACGAGCAGTACTTC CASRGDRGAHYEQYF
. TRBJ2-7 . TRBV4-1 TGCGCCAGCAGCCAAGAAGTCCAGTCCTACGAGCAGTACTTC CASSQEVQSYEQYF
. TRBJ2-3 . TRBV6-1 TGTGCCAGCAGTCGTTTCGGCGGCGGCACAGATACGCAGTATTTT CASSRFGGGTDTQYF
TRBD1 TRBJ1-2 . TRBV28 TGTGCCAGCAGTTTTGGGGACAGATTGATCTATGGCTACACCTTC CASSFGDRLIYGYTF
. TRBJ2-7 . TRBV6-5 TGTGCCAGCAGTTACGCAGGCTACGAGCAGTACTTC CASSYAGYEQYF
TRBD2 TRBJ2-1 . TRBV11-2 TGTGCCAGCAGCGCTAGCGGAAGCTCCTACAATGAGCAGTTCTTC CASSASGSSYNEQFF
TRBD1 TRBJ1-6 . TRBV10-1 TGCGCCAGCACCGGGAACAGGGGCAAGATCCGTTTAAATTCACCCCTCCACTTT CASTGNRGKIRLNSPLHF
TRBD1 TRBJ2-6 . TRBV4-1 TGCGCCAGCGGGGACAGTCCTTTTGGGGCCAACGTCCTGACTTTC CASGDSPFGANVLTF
TRBD2 TRBJ2-1 once TRBV11-2 TGTGCCAGCAGCTTACTAGCGGGGGGCTACAATGAGCAGTTCTTC CASSLLAGGYNEQFF
TRBD1 TRBJ1-6 . TRBV5-8 TGTGCCAGCAGCTCCGGGACAGTCTATTCACCCCTCCACTTT CASSSGTVYSPLHF
TRBD2 TRBJ2-7 . TRBV11-2 TGTGCCAGCAGCTCAACCATAGCGGGTCCGTCCTACGAGCAGTACTTC CASSSTIAGPSYEQYF
. TRBJ2-2 . TRBV10-1 TGCGCCAGCAGCTACGGGGTTACCGGGGAGCTGTTTTTT CASSYGVTGELFF
TRBD1 TRBJ2-7 . TRBV5-5 TGTGCCAGCAGCCCGCTGGGACAGGCCTACGAGCAGTACTTC CASSPLGQAYEQYF
. TRBJ2-5 . TRBV6-1 TGTGCCAGCAGCCAGGGACAAGGGGACCAGTACTTC CASSQGQGDQYF
TRBD2 TRBJ2-7 . TRBV7-2 TGTGCCAGCAGCTTAGCGGGGACTAGCGCAACCTACGAGCAGTACTTC CASSLAGTSATYEQYF
TRBD2 TRBJ2-1 . TRBV5-1 TGCGCCAGCGGGGGGGACGGGAATTACAATGAGCAGTTCTTC CASGGDGNYNEQFF
. TRBJ2-5 . TRBV14 TGTGCCAGCAGCCCGGTCGCGTTCTTGAGCCGCCTTCAAGAGACCCAGTACTTC CASSPVAFLSRLQETQYF
. TRBJ2-1 . TRBV14 TGTGCCAGCAGCCAAGATCCTATCGCGGGCCACCAAAGCTCCTACAATGAGCAGTTCTTC CASSQDPIAGHQSSYNEQFF
TRBD1 TRBJ2-7 . TRBV6-5 TGTGCCAGCAGTTGGAGGAGGACAGGTTACGAGCAGTACTTC CASSWRRTGYEQYF
TRBD2 TRBJ2-7 . TRBV2 TGTGCCAGCAGGCGGGAGAGGCTCAACGAGCAGTACTTC CASRRERLNEQYF
. TRBJ1-2 . TRBV5-4 TGTGCCAGCAGCACACCTGATTTTTCCGGGATCTATGGCTACACCTTC CASSTPDFSGIYGYTF
. TRBJ2-7 . TRBV4-1 TGCGCCAGCAGCCAAGAGCCTAGCGTTCGCGAGCAGTACTTC CASSQEPSVREQYF
TRBD1 TRBJ1-2 . TRBV7-3 TGTGCCAGCAGCCTGGACAGGGGTTCAGAGGGCTACACCTTC CASSLDRGSEGYTF
. TRBJ1-4 . TRBV5-1 TGCGCCAGCAGCTTGGAGCCAGGGTCGGATGAAAAACTGTTTTTT CASSLEPGSDEKLFF
. TRBJ1-5 . TRBV30 TGTGCCTGGGCGCGCGGGGACAATCAGCCCCAGCATTTT CAWARGDNQPQHF
. TRBJ2-3 . TRBV5-4 TGTGCCAGCAGCTTGGGGGCCGCAGATACGCAGTATTTT CASSLGAADTQYF
. TRBJ1-2 . TRBV2 TGTGCCAGCAGTGACGGTTACTATGGCTACACCTTC CASSDGYYGYTF
TRBD1 TRBJ1-5 . TRBV29-1 TGCAGCGTTAAGCAGGGGGATCAGCCCCAGCATTTT CSVKQGDQPQHF
. TRBJ1-4 . TRBV6-4 TGTGCCAGCAGTCCAGAGGCAACTAATGAAAAACTGTTTTTT CASSPEATNEKLFF
. TRBJ2-1 . TRBV7-6 TGTGCCAGCAGCCGAGAATATTTCATCGATGAGCAGTTCTTC CASSREYFIDEQFF
TRBD2 TRBJ2-1 once TRBV30 TGTGCCTGGAGTACAACACCTAGCGGGGGGGCGCATGAGCAGTTCTTC CAWSTTPSGGAHEQFF
TRBD2 TRBJ2-1 . TRBV27 TGTGCCAGCACCCTCAGCAGCGGGGCTTACAATGAGCAGTTCTTC CASTLSSGAYNEQFF
. TRBJ2-2 . TRBV6-1 TGTGCCAGCAAATTCCCGGACAGCCTAACCGGGGAGCTGTTTTTT CASKFPDSLTGELFF
. TRBJ1-1 . TRBV27 TGTGCCAGCAGTTTCGGGGAATACGAGACTGAAGCTTTCTTT CASSFGEYETEAFF
. TRBJ1-4 . TRBV5-1 TGCGCCAGCAGCTTGGGGGCATCACAGAACCTGTTTTTT CASSLGASQNLFF
TRBD1 TRBJ1-4 . TRBV5-4 TGTGCCAGCAGCCCGGGACAGGCGGTGAATGAAAAACTGTTTTTT CASSPGQAVNEKLFF
TRBD2 TRBJ2-2 . TRBV9 TGTGCCAGCAGCGTAGCTATCGGGGGGGCGGACACCGGGGAGCTGTTTTTT CASSVAIGGADTGELFF
TRBD2 TRBJ2-1 . TRBV29-1 TGCAGCGTAGTACTAGCGGGAAGCTACAATGAGCAGTTCTTC CSVVLAGSYNEQFF
TRBD2 TRBJ2-1 . TRBV5-1 TGCGCCAGCAGCGACTTAGCGGGAGAGGGTAACAATGAGCAGTTCTTC CASSDLAGEGNNEQFF
TRBD2 TRBJ2-2 . TRBV11-2 TGTGCCAGCAGCTTCATAAGCGGGAGTGTCACCGGGGAGCTGTTTTTT CASSFISGSVTGELFF
. TRBJ2-7 . TRBV18 TGTGCCAGCTCACCGGGGAGCTCCTACGAGCAGTACTTC CASSPGSSYEQYF
. TRBJ1-6 . TRBV6-5 TGTGCCAGCAGCGGTTCTCGGGGTTCACCCCTCCACTTT CASSGSRGSPLHF